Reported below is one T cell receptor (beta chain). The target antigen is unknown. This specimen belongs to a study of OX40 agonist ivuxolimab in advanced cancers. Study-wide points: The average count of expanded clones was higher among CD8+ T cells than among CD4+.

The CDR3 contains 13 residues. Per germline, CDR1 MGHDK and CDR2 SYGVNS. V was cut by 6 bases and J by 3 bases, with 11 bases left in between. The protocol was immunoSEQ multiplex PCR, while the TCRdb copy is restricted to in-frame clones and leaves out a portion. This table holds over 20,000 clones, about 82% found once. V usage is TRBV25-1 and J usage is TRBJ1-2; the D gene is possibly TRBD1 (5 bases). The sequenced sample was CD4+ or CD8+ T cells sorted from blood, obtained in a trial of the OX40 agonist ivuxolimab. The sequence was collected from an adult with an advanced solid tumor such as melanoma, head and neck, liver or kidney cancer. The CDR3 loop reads CASSAGTYYGYTF. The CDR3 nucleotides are TGTGCCAGCAGCGCCGGGACTTACTATGGCTACACCTTC.